This TCR beta chain was profiled in a study of shared clonotypes between healthy human individuals (TCRdb year 2020). About the study as a whole: A couple of women and three men aged 18 to 49 years were included in the cohort. Per donor, three plates each were used for CD4 naive and CD4 memory, two for CD8 naive, and one for CD8 memory. To estimate repertoire size and how much clonotype sharing occurs between individuals, the study deeply sequenced the blood TCR repertoires of several healthy adults. Leukapheresis yielded between about 0.8 and 9.5 billion PBMCs per donor. Different laboratories and diverse techniques were used to prepare libraries and sequence TCR repertoires, to increase sequencing depth and limit assay-specific biases.

Using the deep immunoSEQ assay, TCR CDR3 regions were amplified from genomic DNA by multiplex PCR. Genomic DNA extracted from each cell subset was distributed evenly over all wells of several immunoSEQ 96-well plates, and each plate served as one replicate. Each replicate PCR for sorted subsets received roughly 0.2 ug genomic DNA, equal to tens of thousands of T cell genomes. The purified libraries were quantified using a Qubit 3.0 fluorometer, sized with a Bioanalyzer 2100, and then quantified again using the KAPA Library Quantification kit. Every immunoSEQ 96-well plate was sequenced on a separate single-read 150-cycle Illumina NextSeq 550 flow cell. In the original analysis: Because the immunoSEQ output held only junctional sequences and lacked quality scores, the filtering could not match the filtering applied to full-length reads. Sequences were annotated with PyIR, a Python wrapper for IgBLAST v1.9, and V/J genes and CDR3 were assigned using IMGT germline references. Reads were removed for weak V/J assignments (E-value above 1e-6), missing CDR3, stop codons, out-of-frame junctions, or ambiguous translated residues. V3J clonotypes were defined as sequences sharing the same inferred V gene, J gene, and CDR3 amino acid sequence. Percentage overlap between repertoires was computed as shared unique clonotypes divided by the size of the smaller repertoire. Richness of each repertoire was evaluated using RTK rarefaction, the Chao1 estimator, and Recon v2.1 estimates of unobserved clonotypes. Generation probabilities for all TCRbeta clonotypes obtained by the gDNA method from a handful of donors were computed using OLGA. This immuneACCESS table, as held by TCRdb, lists in-frame sequences with V and J called but not all clones. Of the missing ones, under half trace to an unresolved V gene in checked studies; the others have no known cause. The DNA was the basis for D and trimming; V, J and clone size are from that table. The sample table contains roughly 76,000 clones; only one count was recorded for 50% to 70% of them. The top ten clones comprise roughly 56% of the sample.

For this clone: Its antigen has not been determined. Per-base qualities were not stored, and no clone one base away is much larger.

There are 15 amino acids in the CDR3, from cysteine to phenylalanine inclusive. The retained sequence is limited to the CDR3, 45 bases, with the frame set at the first base. Trimmed from V: 0 bases; trimmed from J: 8 bases; junction bases lacking a gene match: 5. Taken from the germline V gene (reference sequence), the CDR1 and CDR2 loops are MNHNY and SVGAGI. Results and caveats for the whole study, not just this receptor: Even with the large sequencing depth, rarefaction of the sorted-subset datasets indicated that sequencing was incomplete. Larger estimated clonotype richness was generally found for naive subsets than for memory subsets. Sharing across a few donors was observed for around 5% of naive CD4, over 3% of naive CD8, about 2.5% of memory CD4, and about 0.38% of memory CD8 clonotypes. Compared with non-shared clonotypes, clonotypes shared by all four sorted-subset donors had higher generation probabilities. Sampling was restricted to blood, and TCR repertoires in tissue are likely to differ from TCR repertoires in blood. Because the study included only a small number of donors, the genetic and exposure-history diversity represented was limited. Pairwise subsampling led to the expectation that sequencing depth would affect the degree of clonotype sharing among donors.

The donors were healthy, HIV-negative adults with no recently reported acute infections or vaccinations. All donors were Caucasian adults living in Nashville, Tennessee, USA. The CD8 memory samples were a combination of magnetically selected CD45RO+ cells and CCR7-negative CD45RA+ effector memory (TemRA) cells. After blood collection by leukapheresis, PBMCs were isolated using Ficoll-Histopaque density gradient centrifugation and then cryopreserved in the vapor phase of liquid nitrogen. Analytical flow cytometry was used to check the purity and quantity of every magnetically sorted T cell population. From each sorted fraction, genomic DNA was isolated and quantified by UV absorbance on a Nanodrop 2000c.

The sequenced material came from memory CD8+ T cells sorted from blood. The sample's cell subset or site, from its label and the paper: CD45RO+ cells pooled with CCR7-negative TemRA cells. This TCR was sampled from a man aged 30-40 years in good health. This sequence uses TRBV6-6 and TRBJ2-1; TRBD1 fits 9 bases in the junction. CDR3 loop: CASSYSHTGGHEQFF. DNA sequence: TGTGCCAGCAGTTACTCCCACACAGGGGGCCATGAGCAGTTCTTC.